This T cell receptor beta chain appears in the sequencing data of a study of molecular identifiers for immune sequencing clone quantification. Previously reported methods and listed TCR primers produced the bulk TCR libraries. TCRdb re-called the PCR reads through MiXCR, storing one row per CDR3 protein. This table has some 590,000 distinct CDR3 sequences, 25% appearing once. General study findings and limits: Clones that had above 20 RNA copies took up over 99% of effector molecules but under 1% in naive cells. Spiked Jurkat TCR RNA equivalent to one cell reportedly surfaced among roughly 910,000 naive cells.

This CDR3 region has 16 residues. The germline CDR1 and CDR2 sequences are SGHDT and YYEEEE. The J segment lost 0 bases and the V segment lost 4 bases, leaving 10 bases of the junction unmatched. As CD8+CD4-CCR7+CD45RA+ cells, naive CD8 T cells were sorted. There are many counts of this clonotype. Its antigen is undetermined. Sequenced: naive CD8+ T cells from blood, with Jurkat cell RNA spiked in. Subset meaning: FACS-sorted CD8+CD4-CCR7+CD45RA+ naive T cells. This TCR came from a human donor in good health. Some libraries in this study had Jurkat cell RNA spiked in. The genes are TRBV5-6 and TRBJ2-7; the match to TRBD1 covers 7 bases. CDR3: CASSLSGTVSSYEQYF. The CDR3 DNA sequence: TGTGCCAGCAGCCTATCCGGGACAGTCAGCTCCTACGAGCAGTACTTC.